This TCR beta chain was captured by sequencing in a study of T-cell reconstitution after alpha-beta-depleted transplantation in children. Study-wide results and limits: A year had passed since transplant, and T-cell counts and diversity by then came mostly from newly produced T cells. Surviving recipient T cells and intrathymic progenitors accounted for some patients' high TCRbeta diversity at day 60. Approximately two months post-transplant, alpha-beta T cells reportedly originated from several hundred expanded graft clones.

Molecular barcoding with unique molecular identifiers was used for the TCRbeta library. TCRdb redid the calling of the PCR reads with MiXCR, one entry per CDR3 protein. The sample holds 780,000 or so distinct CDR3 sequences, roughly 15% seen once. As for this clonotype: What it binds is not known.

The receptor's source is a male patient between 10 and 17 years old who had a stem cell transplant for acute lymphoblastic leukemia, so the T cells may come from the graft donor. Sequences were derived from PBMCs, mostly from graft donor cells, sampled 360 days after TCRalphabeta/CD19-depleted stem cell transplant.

The CDR3 DNA reads as TGCGCCAGCAGCGACGGACTAGCGGGAGTGGTCGTGGGAGAGACCCAGTACTTC. Protein product: CASSDGLAGVVVGETQYF. The chain links TRBV5-1 to TRBJ2-5, with 13 bases that match TRBD2. J gave up 4 bases and V 4 bases, and 13 bases lay outside the gene matches. The CDR3 sequence is 18 residues long. CDR1 and CDR2 from the germline V gene are SGHRS and YFSETQ.